These 12 T cell receptor beta chains were all obtained from the same sample, sequenced in a study of T cell responses to AZD1222 COVID-19 vaccine. Profiled with immunoSEQ multiplex PCR; TCRdb holds only in-frame clones, not every one. The table has 90,000 to 130,000 clones, around 90% seen once. The starting material was peripheral blood, obtained on day 0 of AZD1222 vaccination. Source of these receptors: an adult in good health.

The chain employs TRBV7-2 and TRBJ1-6; 10 nucleotides agree with TRBD1. The V gene end was trimmed by 4 bases and the J gene end by 9 bases; junction bases not matched to a gene: 6. CDR3 length: 15 residues. Per the germline V gene, CDR1 is SGHTA and CDR2 is FQGNSA. This chain's CDR3 is CASSWRDRGGSPLHF. CDR3 DNA: TGTGCCAGCAGCTGGCGGGACAGGGGAGGTTCACCCCTCCACTTT.

V and J are TRBV7-9 and TRBJ2-5; D is unclear. Germline CDR1 reads SEHNR; CDR2 reads FQNEAQ (reference sequence). The CDR3 consists of 12 residues. Trimming took 8 bases from V and 2 from J, leaving 9 bases between them. This chain's CDR3 is CASLGLQETQYF. CDR3 bases: TGTGCCAGCTTAGGCTTACAAGAGACCCAGTACTTC. The whole variable domain, remainder taken from reference TRBV7-9 and TRBJ2-5, is DTGVSQNPRHKITKRGQNVTFRCDPISEHNRLYWYRQTLGQGPEFLTYFQNEAQLEKSRLLSDRFSAERPKGSFSTLEIQRTEQGDSAMYLCASLGLQETQYFGPGTRLLVL.

The chain uses TRBV12-5 and TRBJ2-3; D tentatively fits TRBD1 or TRBD2 (6 bases each). Between the trimmed V and J ends, which lost 6 bases and 7 bases, there was a span of 20 bases. This CDR3 spans 15 amino acids. Germline CDR1 and CDR2: LGHNT and FRNRAP. The CDR3 protein is CASGPGTSGENTQYF. In DNA, the CDR3 is TGTGCTAGTGGCCCCGGGACATCGGGGGAGAATACGCAGTATTTT.

This chain uses TRBV11-2 with TRBJ1-2; D possibly corresponds to TRBD1 (5 bases). Trimming took off 5 bases at V and 2 bases at J, with 9 bases between the two ends. Looked up from germline, CDR1 is SGHAT and CDR2 is FQNNGV. The CDR3 is 13 residues long. In DNA form, the CDR3 reads TGTGCCAGCAGCCCGGACACGAACTATGGCTACACCTTC. As protein: CASSPDTNYGYTF.

J is TRBJ1-2 and V is TRBV27; D not resolved. This CDR3 is 14 amino acids long. V shed 2 bases and J shed 1 base, with 8 bases lying between them. The V gene's germline CDR1 is MNHEY and CDR2 SMNVEV (reference sequence). For the CDR3, the DNA is TGTGCCAGCAGTTTAAATGGAATTAACTATGGCTACACCTTC. Its protein is CASSLNGINYGYTF.

V is TRBV11-1 and J is TRBJ2-1, with 10 bases that match TRBD1. CDR3 size: 14 residues. V trimming: 5 bases; J trimming: 6 bases; junction bases outside the gene matches: 4. CDR1 and CDR2 (germline): SGHAT, FQDESV (reference sequence). The CDR3 sequence is CASSPGQGVNEQFF. For the CDR3, the DNA is TGTGCCAGCAGCCCCGGACAGGGGGTCAATGAGCAGTTCTTC. Supplemented by reference TRBV11-1 and TRBJ2-1, the full variable domain reads EAEVAQSPRYKITEKSQAVAFWCDPISGHATLYWYRQILGQGPELLVQFQDESVVDDSQLPKDRFSAERLKGVDSTLKIQPAELGDSAMYLCASSPGQGVNEQFFGPGTRLTVL.

The chain carries TRBV5-1 and TRBJ2-7, with 7 nucleotides matching TRBD1. V gave up 3 bases and J gave up 3 bases; unmatched junction bases: 6. The length of the CDR3 is 14 residues. In germline, CDR1 is SGHRS, CDR2 YFSETQ. The CDR3 DNA sequence: TGCGCCAGCAGCTCCTCCTGGACAGGCTACGAGCAGTACTTC. It is translated as CASSSSWTGYEQYF.

The chain is built from TRBV5-1 and TRBJ1-1; D is undetermined. The V and J ends lost 3 bases and 1 base respectively, with 13 bases between them. The CDR3 covers 15 residues. Germline loops: CDR1 SGHRS, CDR2 YFSETQ. The CDR3: CASSSLAGSNTEAFF. The CDR3 coding sequence is TGCGCCAGCAGCTCCCTGGCGGGTTCGAACACTGAAGCTTTCTTT.

The gene calls are TRBV30 and TRBJ2-1; TRBD1 aligns across 10 bases. Per the germline V gene, CDR1 is GTSNPN and CDR2 is SVGIG (reference sequence). This CDR3 is built from 14 residues. J gave up 10 bases and V 3 bases, and 9 bases lay outside the gene matches. In DNA form, the CDR3 reads TGTGCCTGGAGAGATGGGACAGGGGAACGGGAGCAGTTCTTC. It codes for CAWRDGTGEREQFF. Supplemented by reference TRBV30 and TRBJ2-1, the full variable domain reads SQTIHQWPATLVQPVGSPLSLECTVEGTSNPNLYWYRQAAGRGLQLLFYSVGIGQISSEVPQNLSASRPQDRQFILSSKKLLLSDSGFYLCAWRDGTGEREQFFGPGTRLTVL.

This clone was seen just once. The V call is TRBV6-5, the J call TRBJ2-7; 10 positions agree with TRBD2. From germline, CDR1 is MNHEY and CDR2 SVGAGI. V was pared by 5 bases and J by 4 bases, with 5 bases of the junction left unmatched. The CDR3 is made up of 14 amino acids. The CDR3: CASSIAGGPYEQYF. The CDR3 DNA is TGTGCCAGCAGTATAGCGGGAGGACCATACGAGCAGTACTTC.

The rearrangement uses TRBV5-4 and TRBJ1-2; D call uncertain. Trimming shortened V by 4 bases and J by 1 base, and 11 bases separated the two germline ends. The CDR3 loop spans 14 amino acids. Germline V CDR1 and CDR2: SGHNT, YYREEE (reference sequence). CDR3 loop: CASSPGRVNYGYTF. DNA of the CDR3: TGTGCCAGCAGCCCCGGCAGAGTTAACTATGGCTACACCTTC. The full variable domain, rest sourced from reference TRBV5-4 and TRBJ1-2, is ETGVTQSPTHLIKTRGQQVTLRCSSQSGHNTVSWYQQALGQGPQFIFQYYREEENGRGNFPPRFSGLQFPNYSSELNVNALELDDSALYLCASSPGRVNYGYTFGSGTRLTVV.

The CDR3 sequence: CASSVAGEAGYTF. CDR3 sequence (DNA): TGTGCCAGCAGTGTAGCAGGAGAAGCTGGCTACACCTTC. The genes are TRBV6-1 and TRBJ1-2, with D hard to call. The germline V gene encodes CDR1 MNHNS and CDR2 SASEGT. The CDR3 has 13 amino acids. V dropped 4 bases and J dropped 7 bases, with 13 bases sitting between them.